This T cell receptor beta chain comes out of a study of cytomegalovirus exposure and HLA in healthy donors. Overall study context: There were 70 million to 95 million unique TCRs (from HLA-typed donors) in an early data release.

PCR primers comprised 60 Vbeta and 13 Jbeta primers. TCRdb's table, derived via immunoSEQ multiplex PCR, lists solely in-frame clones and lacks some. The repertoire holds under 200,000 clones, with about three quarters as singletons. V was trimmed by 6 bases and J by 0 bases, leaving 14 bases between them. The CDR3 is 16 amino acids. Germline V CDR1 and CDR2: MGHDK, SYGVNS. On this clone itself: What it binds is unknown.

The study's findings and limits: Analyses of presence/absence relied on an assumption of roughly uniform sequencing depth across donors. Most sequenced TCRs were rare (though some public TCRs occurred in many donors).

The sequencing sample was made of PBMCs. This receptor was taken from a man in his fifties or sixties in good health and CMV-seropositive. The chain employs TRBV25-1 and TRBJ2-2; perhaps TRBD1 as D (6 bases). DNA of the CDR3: TGTGCCAGCAGCTACAGGGTTGAAGCGAACACCGGGGAGCTGTTTTTT. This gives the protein CASSYRVEANTGELFF. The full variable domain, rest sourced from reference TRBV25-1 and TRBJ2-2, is EADIYQTPRYLVIGTGKKITLECSQTMGHDKMYWYQQDPGMELHLIHYSYGVNSTEKGDLSSESTVSRIRTEHFPLTLESARPSHTSQYLCASSYRVEANTGELFFGEGSRLTVL.